This TCR beta chain comes out of a study of T-cell memory formation after mild COVID-19. This clonotype showed up just a few times. The antigen is unknown. General study results and limits: The finding that pre-infection memory included some responding clones suggested that cross-reactive memory joined. Contracting CD8+ clones were enriched in EMRA, CD4+ mainly in CM and EM. Unconfirmed was the SARS-CoV-2 specificity of second-wave clones that peaked on day 37.

Constant-segment primers served in 5'RACE that generated TCR alpha and TCR beta cDNA libraries bearing sample barcodes and UMIs. TCRdb analysed the 5' RACE reads with MiXCR anew, one entry per CDR3 protein. The sample holds some 340,000 distinct CDR3 sequences, 13% seen once. Trimming removed 7 bases at V and 0 bases at J, with 9 bases between. CDR1 and CDR2 from the germline V gene are SQVTM and ANQGSEA. There are 12 residues in the CDR3. Sequencing input: PBMCs or a T cell subset sorted from them (not recorded which). The TCR comes from a man between 18 and 29 years old who had mild COVID-19 (a few samples of this study predate the infection). Cell type and time point are not known. This chain uses TRBV29-1 with TRBJ1-2, with unresolved D. CDR3 coding DNA: TGCAGCGCCCACAGAGCTAACTATGGCTACACCTTC. This translates into CSAHRANYGYTF.